This T cell receptor beta chain was obtained from a study of Ad26.COV2.S vaccination and SARS-CoV-2 variants. Study at large: Ad26.COV2.S arm of COV1001 included the donor. Dosing was one shot or two shots 56 days apart. Study-level results: TCR breadth and depth estimates may have understated total T cell responses.

Profiled with immunoSEQ multiplex PCR; TCRdb holds only in-frame clones, not every one. The sample lists about 350,000 clones, roughly 90% occurring once. On this clone itself: Its specificity is not known.

Germline assignment: CDR1 SGHRS and CDR2 YFSETQ. Trimming cost V 5 bases and J 5 bases, with 7 bases left between them. The CDR3 covers 11 residues. As to treatment: some 20 received Ad26.COV2.S at low or high dose, single or two shots; 5 received placebo; per-sample allocation not given. Samples were taken on day 63 after the first vaccine or placebo injection. V is TRBV5-1 and J is TRBJ2-5, with D unresolved. This sequence was found in a person between 18 and 65 years old who received the Ad26.COV2.S COVID-19 vaccine or a placebo. The sample in question was peripheral blood, obtained in a trial of Ad26.COV2.S vaccine versus placebo. CDR3 nucleotide sequence: TGCGCCAGCAGATCAAGCGAGACCCAGTACTTC. It is translated as CASRSSETQYF.